This passage covers 14 T cell receptor beta chains from one sample sequenced in a study of radiotherapy plus CTLA-4 blockade in lung cancer (dated by TCRdb to 2016 to 2019). The receptor library was made with the immunoSEQ multiplex PCR assay. TCRdb limited this immuneACCESS table to in-frame rearrangements with V and J called. A share of clones is missing; checked studies link under half to unresolved V genes, and the rest is unexplained. In all, the sample holds 65,000 to 70,000 clones, and 79% of those were seen once. Roughly 10% of the sample rests with the top ten. The sequenced sample was peripheral blood, obtained from a patient treated with radiotherapy plus ipilimumab. These receptors came from a human donor with non-small cell lung cancer who had a complete response to radiotherapy plus ipilimumab.

As for this clone: Mismatch with germline at one junction end may stem from a read error. The chain recombines TRBV18 with TRBJ1-2; tentatively, D is TRBD1 (6 bases). The germline CDR1 and CDR2 sequences are KGHSH and LQKENI. This CDR3 has 15 amino acids. CDR3 in DNA: TGTGCCAGCTCACCAACGAAGGACAGACTTCTTTTTAGTCTCTTC. Its protein product is CASSPTKDRLLFSLF.

This chain uses TRBV6-6 with TRBJ1-5, with 8 bases identical to TRBD1. In germline, CDR1 is MNHNY, CDR2 SVGAGI (reference sequence). Unmatched junction bases numbered 11, after V lost 7 bases and J lost 3 bases. This CDR3 is 16 amino acids long. The CDR3 here is CASTDSGQGTNQPQHF. The CDR3 nucleotides are TGTGCCAGCACTGACTCAGGACAGGGAACCAATCAGCCCCAGCATTTT.

The J gene is TRBJ2-1, the V gene TRBV20-1, with D possibly TRBD1 on 5 matching bases. Looked up from germline, CDR1 is DFQATT and CDR2 is SNEGSKA (reference sequence). V was trimmed by 2 bases and J by 9 bases, leaving 8 bases between them. CDR3 size: 11 residues. The CDR3 DNA follows: TGCAGTGCTAGATGGGGCAGTGAGCAGTTCTTC. It specifies CSARWGSEQFF.

The rearrangement uses TRBV9 and TRBJ2-1; D is possibly TRBD2 (7 bases). V was trimmed by 4 bases and J by 5 bases, leaving 22 bases between them. Germline V gene data show CDR1 as SGDLS and CDR2 as YYNGEE. The CDR3 is 17 residues long. CDR3 region: CASSMMRGLGANNEQFF. The CDR3 coding sequence is TGTGCCAGCAGCATGATGCGGGGGCTGGGGGCGAACAATGAGCAGTTCTTC.

The V gene is TRBV19, the J gene TRBJ1-5; tentatively, D is TRBD1 (6 bases). In germline, CDR1 is LNHDA, CDR2 SQIVND (reference sequence). V lost 6 bases to trimming and J lost 4 bases, with 19 bases between them. The CDR3 length is 16 residues. CDR3 sequence (DNA): TGTGCCAGTAGGGGAGGGTTACAGGGAGGAAATCAGCCCCAGCATTTT. It specifies CASRGGLQGGNQPQHF. Full variable domain (outside the CDR3, taken from reference TRBV19 and TRBJ1-5): DGGITQSPKYLFRKEGQNVTLSCEQNLNHDAMYWYRQDPGQGLRLIYYSQIVNDFQKGDIAEGYSVSREKKESFPLTVTSAQKNPTAFYLCASRGGLQGGNQPQHFGDGTRLSIL.

There are a few counts of this clone. V usage is TRBV10-3 and J usage is TRBJ1-5; 8 nucleotides line up with TRBD1. CDR3 size: 16 residues. Trimming cost V 6 bases and J 0 bases; bases outside gene matches: 7. CDR1 ENHRY and CDR2 SYGVKD come from the germline V gene. The CDR3 DNA sequence: TGTGCCATCAGGGCAGGGGGCCTCTATAGCAATCAGCCCCAGCATTTT. As protein: CAIRAGGLYSNQPQHF.

This chain uses TRBV7-6 with TRBJ2-7, with a possible D match to TRBD1 (6 bases). The germline V gene encodes CDR1 SGHVS and CDR2 FNYEAQ. Trimming removed 2 bases at V and 0 bases at J, with 11 bases between. This CDR3 is 15 amino acids long. In DNA, the CDR3 is TGTGCCAGCAGCTTAATGGACAGCTCCTCCTACGAGCAGTACTTC. As protein: CASSLMDSSSYEQYF.

The J gene is TRBJ2-7, the V gene TRBV28, with D possibly matching TRBD2 (5 bases). V gave up 5 bases and J gave up 3 bases, with 11 bases separating them. Germline-derived CDR1 and CDR2 are MDHEN and SYDVKM. The CDR3 is 13 residues long. This CDR3 is CASSDYYGYEQYV. The CDR3 coding sequence is TGTGCCAGCAGTGACTACTATGGCTACGAGCAGTACGTC.

The genes are TRBV7-6 and TRBJ2-7; 8 bases are a match to TRBD1. After removal of 4 bases from V and 2 bases from J, the junction contained 4 bases not matched to a gene. The CDR3 sequence is 14 residues long. Germline loops: CDR1 SGHVS, CDR2 FNYEAQ. The CDR3 loop is CASSSWDRPYEQYV. Here the CDR3 DNA reads TGTGCCAGCAGCTCATGGGACAGGCCCTACGAGCAGTACGTC.

The chain uses TRBV29-1 and TRBJ2-1; D possibly corresponds to TRBD2 (6 bases). CDR1 is SQVTM and CDR2 is ANQGSEA in the germline V gene. The ends were cut back, 2 bases at V and 2 bases at J, with 19 bases in the middle. CDR3 size: 17 residues. CDR3 nucleotide sequence: TGCAGCGTTGAAATGGAGTCGTGGGGGGATGCCTACAATGAGCAGTTCTTC. Translating gives CSVEMESWGDAYNEQFF.

V is TRBV15 and J is TRBJ2-1, with 11 nucleotides matching TRBD2. The ends lost 3 bases at V and 3 bases at J; junction bases unmatched: 1. Germline CDR1 and CDR2: LNHNV and YYDKDF (reference sequence). This CDR3 has 15 residues. CDR3 protein: CATSRGLAVYNEQFF. The DNA of the CDR3 is TGTGCCACCAGCAGGGGACTAGCGGTCTACAATGAGCAGTTCTTC. The complete variable domain, with remaining parts taken from reference TRBV15 and TRBJ2-1, reads DAMVIQNPRYQVTQFGKPVTLSCSQTLNHNVMYWYQQKSSQAPKLLFHYYDKDFNNEADTPDNFQSRRPNTSFCFLDIRSPGLGDTAMYLCATSRGLAVYNEQFFGPGTRLTVL.

This clone was detected only once. The chain links TRBV7-9 to TRBJ1-5; 10 bases agree with TRBD1. This CDR3 region has 15 residues. Germline loops: CDR1 SEHNR, CDR2 FQNEAQ (reference sequence). After removal of 5 bases from V and 0 bases from J, the junction contained 1 base not matched to a gene. CDR3 in DNA: TGTGCCAGCAGCGGGACAGGGGCTAGCAATCAGCCCCAGCATTTT. Translating it yields CASSGTGASNQPQHF.

The V call is TRBV21-1, the J call TRBJ1-4; the D call in the table, TRBD1, was not verified against the DNA. TRBV21-1 is recorded as a pseudogene. The CDR3 totals 15 residues. The CDR3 DNA reads as TGTGCCAGCAGCACTACAGGGATCGTCAATGAAAAACTGTTTTTT. Protein: CASSTTGIVNEKLFF.

The genes are TRBV11-2 and TRBJ2-3, with D hard to call. The CDR3 extends over 14 amino acids. V lost 1 base and J 0 bases, leaving 5 bases between the germline ends. The germline gives CDR1 SGHAT, CDR2 FQNNGV. The CDR3 loop is CASSLGPSTDTQYF. The CDR3 nucleotides read TGTGCCAGCAGCTTAGGGCCTAGCACAGATACGCAGTATTTT.